The rows below give T cell receptor beta chains drawn from one sample of a study of Graves' ophthalmopathy and Graves' hyperthyroidism. TCRdb reprocessed the multiplex PCR reads with MiXCR, giving one entry per CDR3 protein. The top ten hold about 7% of the sample, which has about 400,000 distinct CDR3 sequences, 15% seen once. Sequenced sample: peripheral blood. Receptors were obtained from a woman aged 18-29 years with stable Graves' hyperthyroidism. CDR3s include the opening cysteine and the closing phenylalanine or tryptophan. Fields, in order: D gene, clone size, V gene, J gene, CDR3 protein, CDR3 DNA. The D gene is left open where the match is weak. A row's size may be missing; if present it is once, few, many or a size class.

.,.,TRBV29-1,TRBJ1-1,CSVDGPEAFF,TGCAGCGTTGATGGGCCAGAAGCTTTCTTT
TRBD1,many,TRBV7-2,TRBJ2-4,CASSLPQGQLKNIQYF,TGTGCCAGCAGCTTACCGCAGGGACAGCTAAAAAACATTCAGTACTTC
TRBD1,few,TRBV5-1,TRBJ2-7,CASGTGITYEQYF,TGCGCCAGTGGGACAGGGATTACCTACGAGCAGTACTTC
.,few,TRBV9,TRBJ2-2,CASSLLLYADTGELFF,TGTGCCAGCAGCCTACTCCTTTATGCAGATACCGGGGAGCTGTTTTTT
TRBD1,.,TRBV5-1,TRBJ2-2,CASSLEAAGGTNTGELFF,TGCGCCAGCAGCTTGGAAGCGGCAGGGGGCACGAACACCGGGGAGCTGTTTTTT
TRBD1,many,TRBV2,TRBJ2-7,CASSEDRDHEQYF,TGTGCCAGCAGTGAGGACAGGGACCACGAGCAGTACTTC
.,.,TRBV2,TRBJ2-5,CATQTGTAKAETQYF,TGTGCCACTCAGACCGGGACCGCCAAAGCAGAGACCCAGTACTTC
TRBD1,many,TRBV29-1,TRBJ1-1,CSVVTGEAFF,TGCAGCGTTGTGACAGGGGAGGCTTTCTTT
.,many,TRBV12-3/TRBV12-4,TRBJ1-5,CASSRLEGNQPQHF,TGTGCCAGCAGTAGGCTGGAGGGCAATCAGCCCCAGCATTTT
.,many,TRBV11-2,TRBJ2-7,CASSSIASSYEQYF,TGTGCCAGCAGCTCAATTGCTAGCTCCTACGAGCAGTACTTC
TRBD2,many,TRBV20-1,TRBJ2-2,CSAPGTSGDKNGELFF,TGCAGTGCACCCGGGACTAGCGGGGATAAAAACGGGGAGCTGTTTTTT
TRBD1,many,TRBV24-1,TRBJ1-1,CATSDFGTVNTEAFF,TGTGCCACCAGTGATTTCGGGACAGTCAACACTGAAGCTTTCTTT
.,many,TRBV7-2,TRBJ2-5,CASSPPQDETQYF,TGTGCCAGCAGCCCACCCCAGGACGAGACCCAGTACTTC
.,many,TRBV4-1,TRBJ2-5,CASSLQDQQQETQYF,TGCGCCAGCAGTCTCCAAGATCAGCAGCAAGAGACCCAGTACTTC
TRBD1,.,TRBV20-1,TRBJ1-5,CSAATPGQGHQPQHF,TGCAGTGCGGCAACTCCGGGACAGGGCCATCAGCCCCAGCATTTT
.,.,TRBV6-1,TRBJ2-7,CASREVGEQYF,TGTGCCAGCAGGGAGGTCGGGGAGCAGTACTTC
.,many,TRBV24-1,TRBJ1-5,CATSDLLYNPGGNQPQHF,TGTGCCACCAGTGATTTGCTCTACAACCCAGGTGGCAATCAGCCCCAGCATTTT
.,many,TRBV13,TRBJ1-5,CASSFGREGNQPQHF,TGTGCCAGCAGCTTCGGCAGGGAGGGCAATCAGCCCCAGCATTTT
.,many,TRBV20-1,TRBJ2-5,CSGRGAWETQYF,TGCAGTGGGAGGGGGGCCTGGGAGACCCAGTACTTC
TRBD1,many,TRBV19,TRBJ2-7,CASSNDRGLYEQYF,TGTGCCAGTAGTAACGACAGGGGGCTCTACGAGCAGTACTTC
.,many,TRBV5-1,TRBJ2-4,CASSFDVVGIQYF,TGCGCCAGCAGCTTCGATGTGGTGGGCATTCAGTACTTC
.,many,TRBV27,TRBJ1-1,CASRQEGTRLNTEAFF,TGTGCCAGCAGGCAGGAAGGGACAAGATTGAACACTGAAGCTTTCTTT
TRBD1,.,TRBV9,TRBJ1-2,CASSARQGGRDYGYTF,TGTGCCAGCAGCGCCCGACAGGGGGGAAGGGACTATGGCTACACCTTC
.,many,TRBV6-2/TRBV6-3,TRBJ2-5,CASSYSRGAETQYF,TGTGCCAGCAGTTACTCGAGGGGGGCCGAGACCCAGTACTTC
TRBD1,many,TRBV6-1,TRBJ2-5,CASREGTGGVETQYF,TGTGCCAGCAGAGAAGGGACAGGGGGCGTGGAGACCCAGTACTTC
TRBD1,many,TRBV6-1,TRBJ1-5,CAADRGGIRPQHF,TGTGCCGCCGACAGGGGTGGTATCAGGCCCCAGCATTTT
.,many,TRBV12-3/TRBV12-4,TRBJ1-1,CASSLHAGAGKNTEAFF,TGTGCCAGCAGTCTCCACGCCGGGGCAGGAAAAAACACTGAAGCTTTCTTT
.,many,TRBV25-1,TRBJ1-2,CASSELGGGDRDFNYGYTF,TGTGCCAGCAGTGAATTGGGCGGGGGCGATAGAGACTTTAACTATGGCTACACCTTC
TRBD2,many,TRBV11-3,TRBJ2-5,CASSLDQRGTQETQYF,TGTGCCAGCAGCTTAGACCAGCGGGGGACTCAAGAGACCCAGTACTTC
TRBD2,few,TRBV7-3,TRBJ2-2,CASSARGGAGELFF,TGTGCCAGCAGCGCGCGGGGGGGAGCCGGGGAGCTGTTTTTT
.,many,TRBV24-1,TRBJ1-6,CATSDSREGGNSPLHF,TGTGCCACCAGTGATTCAAGGGAAGGGGGGAATTCACCCCTCCACTTT
.,.,TRBV19,TRBJ2-2,CASSIFTGANTGELFF,TGTGCCAGTAGTATATTTACGGGCGCGAACACCGGGGAGCTGTTTTTT
.,.,TRBV11-2,TRBJ1-5,CASSYRAYQPQHF,TGTGCCAGCAGCTACAGGGCTTACCAGCCCCAGCATTTT
.,.,TRBV2,TRBJ2-2,CASSELYTGELFF,TGTGCCAGCAGTGAACTCTACACCGGGGAGCTGTTTTTT
.,many,TRBV6-2/TRBV6-3,TRBJ1-5,CASSYRERQPQHF,TGTGCCAGCAGTTACAGGGAGCGGCAGCCCCAGCATTTT
.,many,TRBV6-1,TRBJ2-7,CASRRRSSYEQYF,TGTGCCAGCAGGCGGCGAAGCTCCTACGAGCAGTACTTC
.,many,TRBV7-8,TRBJ1-5,CASSPDSFEPQHF,TGTGCCAGCAGCCCGGACAGTTTTGAACCCCAGCATTTT
.,many,TRBV6-5,TRBJ1-1,CASSSPRGSTEAFF,TGTGCCAGCAGTTCCCCCAGGGGAAGCACTGAAGCTTTCTTT
.,many,TRBV28,TRBJ1-1,CASTLGGASSFEAFF,TGTGCCAGCACCCTCGGAGGGGCAAGTTCATTTGAAGCTTTCTTT
.,many,TRBV24-1,TRBJ1-5,CATGRTQPQHF,TGTGCCACCGGGCGAACCCAGCCCCAGCATTTT
.,many,TRBV18,TRBJ1-2,CASSPGSRYGYTF,TGTGCCAGCTCACCGGGATCCCGCTATGGCTACACCTTC
.,many,TRBV19,TRBJ2-7,CASSMSQSYEQYF,TGTGCCAGTAGTATGAGTCAGTCCTACGAGCAGTACTTC
.,.,TRBV5-1,TRBJ2-7,CASSHHSRQRKVHEQYF,TGCGCCAGCAGCCATCATTCCCGACAGCGAAAGGTCCACGAGCAGTACTTC
.,many,TRBV7-9,TRBJ2-7,CASSLTTGLEQYF,TGTGCCAGCAGCTTGACGACAGGCCTCGAGCAGTACTTC
.,many,TRBV7-2,TRBJ1-5,CASSYGREQPQHF,TGTGCCAGCAGCTACGGCAGGGAACAGCCCCAGCATTTT
.,.,TRBV12-3/TRBV12-4,TRBJ1-1,CASRLASVTEAFF,TGTGCCAGCAGGCTGGCTTCGGTCACTGAAGCTTTCTTT
.,.,TRBV4-1,TRBJ1-6,CASSQDEIMGPGNSPLHF,TGCGCCAGCAGCCAAGATGAGATTATGGGGCCTGGAAATTCACCCCTCCACTTT